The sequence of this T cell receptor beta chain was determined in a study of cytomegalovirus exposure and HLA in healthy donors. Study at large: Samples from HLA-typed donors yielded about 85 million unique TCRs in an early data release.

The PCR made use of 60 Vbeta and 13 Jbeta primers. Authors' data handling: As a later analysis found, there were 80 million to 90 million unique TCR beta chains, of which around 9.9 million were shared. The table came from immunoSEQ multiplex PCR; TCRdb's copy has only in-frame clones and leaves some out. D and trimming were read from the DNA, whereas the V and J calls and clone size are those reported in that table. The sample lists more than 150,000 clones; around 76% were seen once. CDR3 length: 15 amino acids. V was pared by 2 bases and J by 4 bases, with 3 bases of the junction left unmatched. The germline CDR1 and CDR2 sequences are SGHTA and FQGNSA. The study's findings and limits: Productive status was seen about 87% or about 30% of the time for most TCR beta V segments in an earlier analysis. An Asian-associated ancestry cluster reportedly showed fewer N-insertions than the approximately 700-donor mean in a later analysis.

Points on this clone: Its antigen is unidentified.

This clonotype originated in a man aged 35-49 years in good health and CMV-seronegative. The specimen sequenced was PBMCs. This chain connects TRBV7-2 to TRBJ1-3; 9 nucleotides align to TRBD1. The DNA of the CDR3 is TGTGCCAGCAGCTTACATGGGACAGGGGGAAACACCATATATTTT. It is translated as CASSLHGTGGNTIYF.